This T cell receptor beta chain was sequenced during a study of type 1 and type 2 diabetes patients. Study-wide findings and caveats: Type 1 diabetes repertoires were significantly less diverse than type 2 diabetes ones.

CDR1 and CDR2 (germline): LNHDA, SQIVND (reference sequence). The V end lost 5 bases, the J end lost 5 bases, and 9 bases lay between the germline ends. The CDR3 consists of 12 residues. A remark on this clonotype: Its antigen is still unknown.

Amplification started from genomic DNA. Amplification of the beta chain CDR3 used 30 forward and 13 reverse multiplex primers. One entry per CDR3 protein, called by TCRdb with MiXCR from the multiplex PCR reads. The profile shows fewer than 300,000 distinct CDR3 sequences, around 50% of them singletons. The chain uses TRBV19 and TRBJ2-5; D not certain. Material: peripheral blood mononuclear cells (PBMCs). The source of this sequence is a young man with type 2 diabetes. The CDR3 sequence is CASSDPAETQYF. CDR3 nucleotides: TGTGCCAGTAGTGATCCCGCGGAGACCCAGTACTTC.